Included here is one T cell receptor (beta chain) sequence, with context. The data stem from a study of blood T cell repertoires in COVID-19. Trimming left V 0 bases short and J 8 bases short, with 8 bases between. CDR3 length: 14 amino acids. The V gene's germline CDR1 is MGHRA and CDR2 YSYEKL. The repertoire was sequenced with immunoSEQ multiplex PCR; TCRdb's copy has only in-frame clones and lacks some. The sample includes about 250,000 clones, about four fifths seen only once; the top ten take about 8.9%. The sequencing input was peripheral blood. The TCR was taken from a man older than 75 with acute or convalescent COVID-19. The chain carries TRBV4-1 and TRBJ1-6; D ambiguous. The CDR3 region has the DNA TGCGCCAGCAGCCAAGATTCCCTTTATTCACCCCTCCACTTT. It specifies CASSQDSLYSPLHF.